The rows below give T cell receptor beta chains drawn from one sample of a study of pediatric ulcerative colitis. Only in-frame clones appear in the TCRdb table, and some are missing; sequencing was by immunoSEQ multiplex PCR. The sample has about 32,000 clones, approximately 82% seen once. What was sequenced was blood. The receptors derive from a boy aged 10-17 years with severe ulcerative colitis. Both conserved end residues are part of each CDR3. D genes are given only for firm matches.

CDR3 DNA: TGTGCCAGCAGCCCACTAGGAACGAACACCGGGGAGCTGTTTTTT; CDR3 protein: CASSPLGTNTGELFF; D gene: NA; V gene: TRBV5-5; J gene: TRBJ2-2
CDR3 DNA: TGTGCCAGCAGCCTAGGTCAGGACAATCAGCCCCAGCATTTT; CDR3 protein: CASSLGQDNQPQHF; D gene: NA; V gene: TRBV5-6; J gene: TRBJ1-5
CDR3 DNA: TGTGCCAGCAGCTTAGCAGGGAGGAGCTCCTACAATGAGCAGTTCTTC; CDR3 protein: CASSLAGRSSYNEQFF; D gene: NA; V gene: TRBV7-2; J gene: TRBJ2-1
CDR3 DNA: TGCGCCAGCAGCCCACAGGGATGGGGCACTGAAGCTTTCTTT; CDR3 protein: CASSPQGWGTEAFF; D gene: NA; V gene: TRBV5-1; J gene: TRBJ1-1
CDR3 DNA: TGTGCCAGCAGTTTCCCCTCGGGGGCGGCGAACACTGAAGCTTTCTTT; CDR3 protein: CASSFPSGAANTEAFF; D gene: NA; V gene: TRBV6-6; J gene: TRBJ1-1
CDR3 DNA: TGCGCCAGCGCCCAGGGGCGGAACACTGAAGCTTTCTTT; CDR3 protein: CASAQGRNTEAFF; D gene: NA; V gene: TRBV5-1; J gene: TRBJ1-1
CDR3 DNA: TGTGCCAGCTCACCCGGGACAGAGAACACTGAAGCTTTCTTT; CDR3 protein: CASSPGTENTEAFF; D gene: TRBD1; V gene: TRBV18; J gene: TRBJ1-1
CDR3 DNA: TGTGCCAGCTCACCATCGGATAGGTCCTACGAGCAGTACTTC; CDR3 protein: CASSPSDRSYEQYF; D gene: NA; V gene: TRBV18; J gene: TRBJ2-7
CDR3 DNA: TGTGCCAGCAAAGGGGACGGTACTGAAGCTTTCTTT; CDR3 protein: CASKGDGTEAFF; D gene: NA; V gene: TRBV2; J gene: TRBJ1-1
CDR3 DNA: TGCGCCAGCAGCGCCCAGGGAGTGGGGAACACTGAAGCTTTCTTT; CDR3 protein: CASSAQGVGNTEAFF; D gene: NA; V gene: TRBV5-1; J gene: TRBJ1-1
CDR3 DNA: TGTGCCTGGAGTGTGACAGGAGGGGAGCTGTTTTTT; CDR3 protein: CAWSVTGGELFF; D gene: NA; V gene: TRBV30; J gene: TRBJ2-2
CDR3 DNA: TGCGCCAGCAGCCAAGATCGGAGGGATGGCGAGCAGTACTTC; CDR3 protein: CASSQDRRDGEQYF; D gene: NA; V gene: TRBV4-1; J gene: TRBJ2-7
CDR3 DNA: TGTGCCAGCAGTGTGGGGGGGATTAGCAATCAGCCCCAGCATTTT; CDR3 protein: CASSVGGISNQPQHF; D gene: NA; V gene: TRBV2; J gene: TRBJ1-5
CDR3 DNA: TGCGCCAGCAGCCACGTCTGGGGGGGTGGCGCCCAGCCCCAGCATTTT; CDR3 protein: CASSHVWGGGAQPQHF; D gene: NA; V gene: TRBV4-3; J gene: TRBJ1-5
CDR3 DNA: TGTGCCAGCAGTCCCCCAAGGGGTAACGAGCAGTACTTC; CDR3 protein: CASSPPRGNEQYF; D gene: NA; V gene: TRBV7-8; J gene: TRBJ2-7
CDR3 DNA: TGTGCCAGCAGTGGCCTGGGCAGGGGGAGTAAGGGAGAAAAACTGTTTTTT; CDR3 protein: CASSGLGRGSKGEKLFF; D gene: TRBD1; V gene: TRBV6-1; J gene: TRBJ1-4
CDR3 DNA: TGTGCCAGCGGTAATAGGTTCTTC; CDR3 protein: CASGNRFF; D gene: NA; V gene: TRBV28; J gene: TRBJ2-1
CDR3 DNA: TGCGCCAGCAGCCAAGAAAGAGTCTCTGGGGCCAACGTCCTGACTTTC; CDR3 protein: CASSQERVSGANVLTF; D gene: NA; V gene: TRBV4-3; J gene: TRBJ2-6
CDR3 DNA: TGCGCCAGCAGTGAGGCTAGCGGGGATGGTTCGCAGTTCTTC; CDR3 protein: CASSEASGDGSQFF; D gene: TRBD2; V gene: TRBV10-1; J gene: TRBJ2-1
CDR3 DNA: TGCGCCAGCAGCCAAACCGTATCCCCTCGCTCCGAGCAGTACTTC; CDR3 protein: CASSQTVSPRSEQYF; D gene: NA; V gene: TRBV4-1; J gene: TRBJ2-7
CDR3 DNA: TGTGCTAGTGGACGGACTGATCAAGAGACCCAGTACTTC; CDR3 protein: CASGRTDQETQYF; D gene: NA; V gene: TRBV12-5; J gene: TRBJ2-5
CDR3 DNA: TGTGCCAGCAGCCCATCAGGGCTAGCTGGTAATGAGCAGTTCTTC; CDR3 protein: CASSPSGLAGNEQFF; D gene: NA; V gene: TRBV7-2; J gene: TRBJ2-1
CDR3 DNA: TGTGCCAGCAGCTACTTGGACCGGCAAGAGACCCAGTACTTC; CDR3 protein: CASSYLDRQETQYF; D gene: NA; V gene: TRBV11-2; J gene: TRBJ2-5
CDR3 DNA: TGTGCCTGGAGCGTTACAGGGGGCAGCGTTCAGCCCCAGCATTTT; CDR3 protein: CAWSVTGGSVQPQHF; D gene: TRBD1; V gene: TRBV30; J gene: TRBJ1-5
CDR3 DNA: TGTGCCAGCAGAAAAAAATCGGGACAGGAAAATTCACCCCTCCACTTT; CDR3 protein: CASRKKSGQENSPLHF; D gene: TRBD1; V gene: TRBV7-8; J gene: TRBJ1-6
CDR3 DNA: TGTGCCAGCAGCCTGGAGGGTTCTTTCTACAATGAGCAGTTCTTC; CDR3 protein: CASSLEGSFYNEQFF; D gene: NA; V gene: TRBV5-4; J gene: TRBJ2-1